The T cell receptor beta chain under discussion was sequenced for a study of identical twins. Study-wide results and caveats: Where beta out-of-frame sequences were concerned, excess twin sharing was weaker.

Each CDR3 protein gets one entry after TCRdb re-called the 5' RACE reads with MiXCR. The sample holds roughly 690,000 distinct CDR3 sequences, roughly 20% seen once. This clonotype was detected only a few times. Its antigen is still unknown. Trimming stripped 2 bases from V and 2 bases from J, with 9 bases between. In germline, CDR1 is SQVTM, CDR2 ANQGSEA. The CDR3 totals 13 residues. The data also belong to a second study, concerning T cells expressing NK-cell markers.

V is TRBV29-1 and J is TRBJ1-2; D remains ambiguous. The specimen was PBMCs. The source of this sequence is a woman aged 18-29 years in good health. The CDR3 is CSVESRVNYGYTF. The CDR3 DNA reads TGCAGCGTTGAAAGCCGGGTAAACTATGGCTACACCTTC.